Given below is one T cell receptor (beta chain) in context. Its cognate antigen is unknown. The sample originates from a study of cytotoxic CD8 clonotypes in ibrutinib-treated CLL. Study-wide findings and caveats: Before falling back toward baseline at progression, clonality had risen at the time of ibrutinib response.

The table came from immunoSEQ multiplex PCR; TCRdb's copy has only in-frame clones and leaves some out. The sample lists under 200,000 clones; more than 65% were seen once. The V gene end was trimmed by 3 bases and the J gene end by 1 base; junction bases not matched to a gene: 7. Germline V gene data show CDR1 as SGHAT and CDR2 as FQNNGV. The CDR3 length is 16 residues. The sequences come from PBMCs, collected after 12 months of ibrutinib treatment. The V call is TRBV11-2, the J call TRBJ2-5, with 8 bases matching TRBD2. The TCR originated in a human donor with chronic lymphocytic leukemia. The CDR3: CASSFMAGGLQETQYF. For the CDR3, the DNA is TGTGCCAGCAGCTTCATGGCGGGGGGACTCCAAGAGACCCAGTACTTC.